This TCR beta chain is drawn from a study of molecular identifiers for immune sequencing clone quantification (dated by TCRdb to between 2017 and 2018). About the investigation overall: In a replicate experiment, RNA from roughly 20,000 or 100,000 naive CD8 T cells was split into five aliquots, four of which were sequenced. The study was a methods study using CD8 T cells to benchmark molecular-identifier clustering-based TCR repertoire sequencing (MIDCIRS) and TCR RNA copy counting.

As concerns this clonotype: Its antigen is currently not known. A much bigger clone sits one base away, suggesting this may be a read error.

Libraries were built with PCR. The listed sequencing device is NextSeq 500. Bulk TCR libraries were made following a previously described method, with the TCR primers given in Table S5. Total RNA was purified with the Qiagen AllPrep DNA/RNA kit. Before analysis, reads from multiple sequencing runs of one library were combined. As for the original processing: Reads were retained only if the reads had an exact TCR constant sequence, and the retained reads were trimmed to 150 nt and grouped according to their 12-nt molecular barcodes. Within each barcode group, reads were sub-clustered at a 15% Levenshtein threshold, and quality-weighted consensus sequences were built per RNA molecule. Non-functional sequences were excluded, and lower-count sequences lying one edit away from another sequence were also excluded. Barcode sub-clusters with fewer than 20% of the maximum read count were removed, based on fitting two negative binomial distributions. TCRdb passed the public sequencing reads through fastp at Q25 and MiXCR, retaining productive beta sequences. Rows are unified per CDR3 protein, each entry keeping the most common DNA and genes. The authors' filters were not applied to this entry. For this sample there are approximately 100,000 distinct CDR3 sequences; around a third appear just once. The top ten clones comprise 4% to 4.5% of the sample.

Libraries of naive CD8 T cells were built from around 20,000 to 990,000 sorted cells, with 10%, 30% or 50% of the purified RNA used. Naive CD8 T cells, defined as CD8+CD4-CCR7+CD45RA+, were FACS-sorted into RLT Plus buffer on a BD FACSAria II. Roughly 10 TCR copies' worth of Jurkat RNA were spiked into about 20,000-1,100,000 naive CD8 T cell samples to test detection sensitivity. Enrichment of CD8 T cells was done with RosetteSep CD8+ T Cell Enrichment Cocktail plus Ficoll-Paque, and ACK red cell lysis came afterward. V gives up 2 bases and J gives up 4 bases, and the segment between their germline ends measures 8 bases. From its cysteine to its phenylalanine, the CDR3 spans 13 amino acids. Only the CDR3 DNA is retained, 39 bases long and in frame from the first base. Broad study findings and their caveats: Clones above 20 RNA copies held over 97% of molecules in CMV-specific effector cells but under 1% in naive cells. Spiked-in Jurkat TCR RNA equal to a single cell's worth was reported to be detectable even within 1,200,000 naive CD8 T cells. When barcode sub-clustering was not used, chimeric consensus sequences inflated TCR diversity, with chimeras reaching as high as 47%. Highly expanded clone sizes could be underestimated because identical TCR molecules may share a barcode. Modeling indicated about 3 TCR RNA copies recovered per cell, compared with roughly 10 by digital PCR, which implies a capture efficiency of 25% to 35%. Naive libraries contained spiked-in Jurkat TCR RNA (approximately nine copies' worth), which is not part of the donor repertoire.

The specimen was naive CD8+ T cells from blood, with Jurkat cell RNA spiked in. Reading the label with the study, this specimen's cell subset or site is: FACS-sorted CD8+CD4-CCR7+CD45RA+ naive T cells. This TCR was sampled from a human donor in good health. Some libraries in this study had Jurkat cell RNA spiked in. Recombination connected TRBV12-3 or TRBV12-4 to TRBJ2-5; no D gene can be assigned with confidence. The CDR3 corresponds to CASSLLIRETQYF. In nucleotides, the sequence is TGTGCCAGCAGTTTATTGATTCGAGAGACCCAGTACTTC.